This entry lists 12 T cell receptor beta chains sequenced from one sample in a study of blood T cell repertoires in COVID-19. The table came from immunoSEQ multiplex PCR; TCRdb's copy has only in-frame clones and leaves some out. The table includes around 130,000 clones, roughly 80% detected once. Sequencing was done on a sample of PBMCs or T cells enriched from blood (not recorded which). The receptors here all came from a man aged 25 to 40 who had recovered from COVID-19.

The chain is built from TRBV7-8 and TRBJ1-1; weak D call: TRBD1 (5 bases). CDR3 length: 14 amino acids. From germline, CDR1 is SGHVS and CDR2 FQNEAQ. V shed 2 bases and J shed 5 bases, with 12 bases lying between them. CDR3 in amino acids: CASSLSGGGTEAFF. In nucleotides, the CDR3 is TGTGCCAGCAGCTTATCCGGGGGTGGTACTGAAGCTTTCTTT.

V usage is TRBV4-2 and J usage is TRBJ1-3; maybe TRBD1 (6 bases). Per the germline V gene, CDR1 is LGHNA and CDR2 is YNFKEQ. Trimming pared 3 bases from V and 3 bases from J, leaving 9 bases between. The CDR3 length is 14 residues. CDR3 protein: CASSQTTGGNTIYF. The CDR3 DNA follows: TGTGCCAGCAGCCAGACGACAGGTGGAAACACCATATATTTT.

V and J are TRBV10-3 and TRBJ1-3; no definite D call. This CDR3 is built from 12 residues. The V gene lost 3 bases and the J gene lost 4 bases, with 4 bases spanning the gap. Germline V gives CDR1 ENHRY, CDR2 SYGVKD. CDR3 sequence: CAISDLGNTIYF. The CDR3 region has the DNA TGTGCCATCAGTGACCTGGGAAACACCATATATTTT.

As for this clone: An end of the junction does not agree with germline; a read error may underlie this. V gene TRBV5-3 combines with J gene TRBJ2-5; D is unresolved. TRBV5-3 falls under the ORF class, with uncertain function. This CDR3 has 14 amino acids. Here the CDR3 reads CVRSFCTLRETQYF. The CDR3, as DNA: TGTGTCAGAAGCTTCTGTACTCTGCGGGAGACCCAGTACTTC.

The gene calls are TRBV3-1 (or the pseudogene TRBV3-2) and TRBJ2-5, with D perhaps matching TRBD2 (5 bases). The CDR3 totals 14 residues. Germline V gene lookup returns CDR1 LGHDT and CDR2 YNNKEL (reference sequence). The V end lost 5 bases, the J end lost 2 bases, and 12 bases lay between the germline ends. CDR3 sequence: CASSSRAVQETQYF. The CDR3 nucleotides read TGTGCCAGCAGCTCGAGGGCAGTACAAGAGACCCAGTACTTC.

The rearrangement links TRBV5-1 to TRBJ2-7, with D perhaps matching TRBD2 (5 bases). This CDR3 region has 13 residues. Germline loops: CDR1 SGHRS, CDR2 YFSETQ. V was pared by 4 bases and J by 3 bases, with 11 bases between. The CDR3: CASSEGIYYEQYF. The CDR3, as DNA: TGCGCCAGCAGCGAGGGAATTTACTACGAGCAGTACTTC.

The rearrangement uses TRBV3-1 (or the pseudogene TRBV3-2) and TRBJ1-1, with D tentatively TRBD1 (5 bases). Germline loops: CDR1 LGHDT, CDR2 YNNKEL (reference sequence). The CDR3 is 14 residues long. V was shortened by 3 bases and J by 1 base, with 9 bases between the two germline ends. In DNA, the CDR3 is TGTGCCAGCAGCCAGCAGGGCTCGAACACTGAAGCTTTCTTT. It encodes CASSQQGSNTEAFF.

This chain uses TRBV6-6 with TRBJ2-7; the match to TRBD2 covers 9 bases. CDR1 MNHNY and CDR2 SVGAGI come from the germline V gene (reference sequence). This CDR3 spans 16 amino acids. Germline trimming cut 8 bases from V and 2 bases from J; bases unmatched to any gene: 13. The CDR3 protein is CASRGSGSGSTYEQYF. CDR3 coding DNA: TGTGCCAGCCGCGGCTCGGGTAGCGGGAGTACCTACGAGCAGTACTTC.

This rearrangement joins TRBV3-1 (or the pseudogene TRBV3-2) to TRBJ1-5; TRBD1 might be the D (5 bases). Looked up from germline, CDR1 is LGHDT and CDR2 is YNNKEL (reference sequence). CDR3 length: 14 residues. V was pared by 1 base and J by 5 bases, with 9 bases between. This CDR3 is CASSQVRGDQPQHF. The DNA for the CDR3 is TGTGCCAGCAGCCAAGTCCGGGGGGATCAGCCCCAGCATTTT.

This clone was seen a handful of times. This chain uses TRBV19 with TRBJ2-1, with 11 nucleotides matching TRBD2. CDR3 length equals 16 residues. Germline assignment: CDR1 LNHDA and CDR2 SQIVND (reference sequence). The trim removed 4 bases at V and 3 bases at J, leaving 5 bases unmatched. The CDR3 loop reads CASSKTSGGNYNEQFF. CDR3 bases: TGTGCCAGTAGTAAAACTAGCGGGGGAAACTACAATGAGCAGTTCTTC. Full variable domain (rest looked up from reference TRBV19 and TRBJ2-1): DGGITQSPKYLFRKEGQNVTLSCEQNLNHDAMYWYRQDPGQGLRLIYYSQIVNDFQKGDIAEGYSVSREKKESFPLTVTSAQKNPTAFYLCASSKTSGGNYNEQFFGPGTRLTVL.

Comments on this clone: A read error may account for a junction end that differs from germline. The genes are TRBV10-1 and TRBJ2-7, with TRBD1 identical over 7 bases. The CDR3 sequence is 13 residues long. Germline values: CDR1 WNHNN, CDR2 SYGVQD (reference sequence). The CDR3 region has the DNA TGTGCCAGCAGTGAGTCTACCAGGGGGGAGCAGTACTTC. It yields the protein CASSESTRGEQYF.

The genes are TRBV6-2 or TRBV6-3 and TRBJ1-1; 10 bases align to TRBD1. V trimming: 0 bases; J trimming: 6 bases; junction bases outside the gene matches: 4. CDR1 MNHEY and CDR2 SVGEGT come from the germline V gene. CDR3 length: 15 amino acids. The DNA for the CDR3 is TGTGCCAGCAGTTACTCGGGGACAGGGGCGGCTGAAGCTTTCTTT. Protein: CASSYSGTGAAEAFF.